The T cell receptor beta chain under discussion was sequenced for a study of control samples from healthy donors and cancer patients. Measured with immunoSEQ multiplex PCR; TCRdb has only the in-frame clones, and not every one. The sample lists some 120,000 clones, roughly 84% occurring once. Germline V gene data show CDR1 as GTSNPN and CDR2 as SVGIG (reference sequence). The CDR3 has 12 residues. V gave up 5 bases and J gave up 5 bases; unmatched junction bases: 1. This clone was observed a handful of times. Sequencing input: blood. The clonotype comes from a man aged 18-30 years in good health. The chain couples TRBV30 to TRBJ1-4; 8 positions agree with TRBD1. The CDR3 is CAWGQGNEKLFF. CDR3 nucleotide sequence: TGTGCCTGGGGACAGGGAAATGAAAAACTGTTTTTT.